This T cell receptor beta chain was recovered during a study of regulatory T cells in long-lasting Graves disease. According to the study, TCR beta libraries were built with iRepertoire HTBI primers and CDR3-region Arm-PCR. TCRdb passed the multiplex PCR reads through MiXCR, listing each CDR3 protein once. The sample records 500,000 to 700,000 distinct CDR3 sequences, under 20% being singletons. Time point in this sample: newly diagnosed GD, antithyroid drugs for less than 3 months. Researchers made the TCR library from RNA that was extracted from PBMCs. American Thyroid Association guidelines defined Graves' disease diagnosis. A note on this clonotype: With a much larger clone just one base away, this may be a read error.

Germline CDR1 MNHNS, CDR2 SASEGT. The CDR3 runs to 15 residues. This sample was also put to use in a study of T cells in Graves' hyperthyroidism and ophthalmopathy. That source notes: The HTBI primer set served for first-round RT-PCR of the TCR CDR3. Most clonotypes that expanded in the thyroid above 0.001 also showed up in blood.

This sequence was found in a woman aged 25-40 years with Graves disease. The chain joins TRBV6-1 to TRBJ2-1; D is uncertain. The sample consisted of peripheral blood mononuclear cells (PBMCs), taken at new diagnosis, from a patient treated with antithyroid drugs. CDR3 nucleotides: TGTACCAGCAGTAATGTGGACCGTTTGGGCAATGAGCAGTTCTTC. Translating it yields CTSSNVDRLGNEQFF.